A selection of T cell receptor beta chains follows, all from one sample in a study of T cell changes during pregnancy in multiple sclerosis. Assay: immunoSEQ multiplex PCR; the TCRdb copy retains only in-frame clones and omits some. The sample comprises tens of thousands of clones, 92% of which are singletons, and approximately 3% rests with the top ten. This material consisted of CD8+ T cells from peripheral blood mononuclear cells, taken in the third trimester of pregnancy. These receptors all come from a female donor in good health, enrolled as a control in a pregnancy study. CDR3s leave out the opening cysteine and the closing phenylalanine or tryptophan. The D gene is left open where the match is weak. Clone size is shown for a subset of rows, as once, few, many or a class of expanded clone.

size	D	J	V	CDR3
-	TRBD1	TRBJ2-1	TRBV12-5	ASGPGTGLYEQF
-	TRBD1	TRBJ1-5	TRBV4-3	ASSQVHRGKEPQH
-	TRBD1	TRBJ2-1	TRBV5-8	ASSSGTGNNEQF
-	-	TRBJ2-7	TRBV7-9	ASSPGTRGGEQY
-	-	TRBJ2-3	TRBV28	ASSLFGGSTDTQY
-	TRBD1	TRBJ1-2	TRBV25-1	ASSELTGDYGYT
few	-	TRBJ1-1	TRBV5-5	ASSLVLGDTEAF
-	-	TRBJ1-1	TRBV7-8	ASSPRLEAF
once	-	TRBJ1-6	TRBV4-3	ASSQDRFHSPLH
few	-	TRBJ1-5	TRBV12-5	ASGYFDGNQPQH
-	TRBD1	TRBJ2-7	TRBV29-1	SVQGALEQY
-	TRBD1	TRBJ1-1	TRBV5-6	ASSWDRTEAF
-	-	TRBJ1-2	TRBV4-3	ASSQESGWAYT
-	TRBD2	TRBJ2-3	TRBV7-3	ASSALGGAGVSDTQY
-	TRBD1	TRBJ2-7	TRBV9	ASSTAGGSYEQY
once	-	TRBJ1-2	TRBV9	ASSSPAGSTYGYT
-	-	TRBJ2-5	TRBV7-9	ASSSPGSLGGETQY
-	-	TRBJ1-1	TRBV5-1	ASSLNAAVNTEAF
-	-	TRBJ1-2	TRBV27	ASSPVSQVSFGDNYGYT
few	-	TRBJ1-5	TRBV5-6	ASSLASGGGNQPQH
-	TRBD2	TRBJ2-4	TRBV7-9	ASSPSLAGGPEDIQY
-	TRBD1	TRBJ2-7	TRBV6-5	ASTSPGGNYEQY
-	TRBD1	TRBJ2-7	TRBV4-2	ASSLERQGGAYEQY
-	TRBD2	TRBJ2-7	TRBV14	ASSQIAGGSYEQY
once	TRBD1	TRBJ1-6	TRBV13	ASSLTGSSYNSPLH
-	-	TRBJ1-1	TRBV5-1	ASRAANTEAF
-	TRBD2	TRBJ2-1	TRBV2	ASSEALSGESSGGANEQF
-	-	TRBJ1-2	TRBV6-4	ASSAGVGYGYT
-	-	TRBJ1-1	TRBV27	ASSGGLMNTEAF
-	TRBD2	TRBJ2-1	TRBV7-6	ASSLVSASGVGYNEQF
-	TRBD1	TRBJ1-6	TRBV19	ASSTGTGSNSPLH
few	-	TRBJ1-1	TRBV19	ASSTPGMNTEAF
-	TRBD1	TRBJ2-1	TRBV15	ATSRVGQGLKTYNEQF
-	TRBD1	TRBJ1-2	TRBV5-1	ASSLRTGGAYGYT
-	-	TRBJ2-3	TRBV29-1	SVDGVDTQY
-	-	TRBJ1-1	TRBV5-6	ASSFGGKGLAEAF
-	TRBD1	TRBJ1-1	TRBV2	ARENRGQAF
-	-	TRBJ1-1	TRBV4-3	ASSSTVGRHTEAF
-	TRBD1	TRBJ2-2	TRBV7-9	ASSQDRGRTGELF
-	TRBD1	TRBJ2-2	TRBV29-1	SVEVTRQGRTGELF
-	TRBD2	TRBJ2-5	TRBV30	AWSVLSRIWAGGVQETQY
-	-	TRBJ1-2	TRBV7-9	ASTVDGNYGYT
-	-	TRBJ2-7	TRBV4-3	ASSQELHYEQY
-	TRBD1	TRBJ2-3	TRBV9	ASSVAGGLTDTQY
-	TRBD2	TRBJ2-1	TRBV5-6	ASSSQHGGGVGNEQF
-	TRBD1	TRBJ1-4	TRBV30	AWSPGGFGEKLF
-	TRBD1	TRBJ1-2	TRBV7-2	ASSPEGAVKNGYT
-	TRBD1	TRBJ1-4	TRBV29-1	SVLGQGVEKLF
-	TRBD1	-	TRBV4-1	ASSQPGTVSSYEQY